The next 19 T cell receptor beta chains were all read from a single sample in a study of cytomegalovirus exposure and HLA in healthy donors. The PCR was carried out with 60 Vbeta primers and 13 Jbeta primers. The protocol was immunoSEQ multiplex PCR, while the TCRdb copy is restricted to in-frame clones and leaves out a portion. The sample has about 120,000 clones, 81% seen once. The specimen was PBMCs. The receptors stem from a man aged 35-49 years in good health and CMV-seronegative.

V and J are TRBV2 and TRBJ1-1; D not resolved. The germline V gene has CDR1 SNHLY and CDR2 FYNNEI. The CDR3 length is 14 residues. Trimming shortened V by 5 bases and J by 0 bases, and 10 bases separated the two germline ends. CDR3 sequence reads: CASSRFTLNTEAFF. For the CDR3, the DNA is TGTGCCAGCAGTCGATTTACACTGAACACTGAAGCTTTCTTT. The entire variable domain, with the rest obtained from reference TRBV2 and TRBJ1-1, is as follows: EPEVTQTPSHQVTQMGQEVILRCVPISNHLYFYWYRQILGQKVEFLVSFYNNEISEKSEIFDDQFSVERPDGSNFTLKIRSTKLEDSAMYFCASSRFTLNTEAFFGQGTRLTVV.

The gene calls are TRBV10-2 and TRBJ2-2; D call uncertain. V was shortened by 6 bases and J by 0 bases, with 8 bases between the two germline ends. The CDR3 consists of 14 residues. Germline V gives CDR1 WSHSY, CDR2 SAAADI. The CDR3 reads CASRETANTGELFF. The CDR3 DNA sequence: TGCGCCAGCAGAGAGACTGCGAACACCGGGGAGCTGTTTTTT.

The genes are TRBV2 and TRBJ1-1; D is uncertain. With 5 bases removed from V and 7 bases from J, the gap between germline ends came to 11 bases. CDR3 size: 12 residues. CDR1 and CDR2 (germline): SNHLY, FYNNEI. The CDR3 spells CASSTDSYEAFF. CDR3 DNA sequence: TGTGCCAGCAGTACGGACTCTTATGAAGCTTTCTTT.

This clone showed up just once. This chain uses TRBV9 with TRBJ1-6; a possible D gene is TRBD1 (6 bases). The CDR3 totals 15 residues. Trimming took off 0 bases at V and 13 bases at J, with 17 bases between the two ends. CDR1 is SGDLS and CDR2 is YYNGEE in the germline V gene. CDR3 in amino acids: CASSVGSGEFSPLHF. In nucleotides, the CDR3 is TGTGCCAGCAGCGTAGGGTCAGGGGAATTCAGTCCCCTCCACTTT.

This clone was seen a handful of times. CDR3 region: CASSPKRGAGYEQYF. CDR3 in DNA: TGTGCCAGCTCACCAAAACGGGGGGCTGGCTACGAGCAGTACTTC. The genes are TRBV18 and TRBJ2-7, with D perhaps matching TRBD2 (7 bases). CDR3 length equals 15 residues. Trimming removed 2 bases at V and 3 bases at J, with 14 bases between. The germline CDR1 and CDR2 sequences are KGHSH and LQKENI.

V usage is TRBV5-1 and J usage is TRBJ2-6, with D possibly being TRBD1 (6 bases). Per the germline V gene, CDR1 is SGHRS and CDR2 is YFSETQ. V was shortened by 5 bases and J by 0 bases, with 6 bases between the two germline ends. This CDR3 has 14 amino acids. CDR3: CASRDSSGANVLTF. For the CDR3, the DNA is TGCGCCAGCAGGGACAGCTCTGGGGCCAACGTCCTGACTTTC. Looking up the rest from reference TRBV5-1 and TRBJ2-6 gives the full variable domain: KAGVTQTPRYLIKTRGQQVTLSCSPISGHRSVSWYQQTPGQGLQFLFEYFSETQRNKGNFPGRFSGRQFSNSRSEMNVSTLELGDSALYLCASRDSSGANVLTFGAGSRLTVL.

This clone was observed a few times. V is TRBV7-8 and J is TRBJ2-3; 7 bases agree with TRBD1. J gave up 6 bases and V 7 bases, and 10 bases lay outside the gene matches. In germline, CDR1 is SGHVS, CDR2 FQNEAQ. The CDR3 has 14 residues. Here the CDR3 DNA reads TGTGCCAGCATTGATGGGACAGTTGCGGATACGCAGTATTTT. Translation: CASIDGTVADTQYF.

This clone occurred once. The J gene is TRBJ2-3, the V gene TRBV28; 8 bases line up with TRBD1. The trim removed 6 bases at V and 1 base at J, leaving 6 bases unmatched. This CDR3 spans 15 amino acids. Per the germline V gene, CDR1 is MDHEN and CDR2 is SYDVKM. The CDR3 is CASRGETGGTDTQYF. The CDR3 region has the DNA TGTGCCAGCAGGGGGGAGACAGGGGGCACAGATACGCAGTATTTT.

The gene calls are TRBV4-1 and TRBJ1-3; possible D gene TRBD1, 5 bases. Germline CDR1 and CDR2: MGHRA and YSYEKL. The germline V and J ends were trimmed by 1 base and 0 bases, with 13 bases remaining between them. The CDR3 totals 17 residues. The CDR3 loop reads CASSQGAGGDSGNTIYF. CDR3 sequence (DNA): TGCGCCAGCAGCCAAGGGGCGGGGGGAGACTCTGGAAACACCATATATTTT.

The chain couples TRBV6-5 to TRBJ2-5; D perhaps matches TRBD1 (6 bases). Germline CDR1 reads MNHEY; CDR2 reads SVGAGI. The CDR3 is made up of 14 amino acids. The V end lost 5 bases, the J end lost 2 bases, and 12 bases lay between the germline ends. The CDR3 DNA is TGTGCCAGCAGTCTACAGGGTTGGCAAGAGACCCAGTACTTC. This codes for CASSLQGWQETQYF.

This chain's CDR3 is CASSQTYRDNLSYEQYF. DNA for the CDR3: TGCGCCAGCAGCCAGACCTACCGGGACAACCTCTCCTACGAGCAGTACTTC. The chain couples TRBV4-3 to TRBJ2-7, with D maybe TRBD1 (6 bases). CDR3 size: 17 residues. Germline CDR1 is LGHNA and CDR2 is YSLEER. V dropped 3 bases and J dropped 0 bases, with 18 bases sitting between them.

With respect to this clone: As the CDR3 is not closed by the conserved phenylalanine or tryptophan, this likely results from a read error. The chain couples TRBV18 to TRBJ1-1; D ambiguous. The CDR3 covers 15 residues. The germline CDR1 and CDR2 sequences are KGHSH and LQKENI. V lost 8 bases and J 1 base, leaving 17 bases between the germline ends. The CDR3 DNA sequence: TGTGCCAGCCAAAACGGGGAGACCGAGAACACTGAAGCTTTCCTT. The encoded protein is CASQNGETENTEAFL.

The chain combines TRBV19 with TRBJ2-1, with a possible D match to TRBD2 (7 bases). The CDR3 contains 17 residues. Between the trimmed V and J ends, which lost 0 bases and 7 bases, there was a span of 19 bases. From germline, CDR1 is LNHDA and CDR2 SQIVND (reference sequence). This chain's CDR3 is CASSIDLLGGPGNEQFF. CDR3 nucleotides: TGTGCCAGTAGTATAGATCTCTTGGGGGGGCCAGGAAATGAGCAGTTCTTC.

CDR3 in amino acids: CAIRGGQGGSYEQYF. CDR3 in DNA: TGTGCCATCAGAGGGGGACAGGGGGGTTCCTACGAGCAGTACTTC. The chain recombines TRBV10-3 with TRBJ2-7, with 11 nucleotides matching TRBD1. V shed 6 bases and J 1 base; nucleotides not matched to a gene: 5. CDR1 ENHRY and CDR2 SYGVKD come from the germline V gene. The CDR3 length is 15 residues.

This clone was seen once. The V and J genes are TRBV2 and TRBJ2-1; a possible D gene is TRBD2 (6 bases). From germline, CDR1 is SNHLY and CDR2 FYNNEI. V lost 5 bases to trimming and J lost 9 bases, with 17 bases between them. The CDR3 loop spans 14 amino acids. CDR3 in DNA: TGTGCCAGCAGTCGGGGCGGGACGGCTAGTGAGCAGTTCTTC. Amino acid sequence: CASSRGGTASEQFF.

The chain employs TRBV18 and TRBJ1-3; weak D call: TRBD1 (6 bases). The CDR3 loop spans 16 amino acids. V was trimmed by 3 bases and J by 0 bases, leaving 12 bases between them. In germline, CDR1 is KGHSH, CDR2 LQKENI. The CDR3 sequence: CASSPWDINSGNTIYF. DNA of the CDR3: TGTGCCAGCTCACCCTGGGACATCAACTCTGGAAACACCATATATTTT.

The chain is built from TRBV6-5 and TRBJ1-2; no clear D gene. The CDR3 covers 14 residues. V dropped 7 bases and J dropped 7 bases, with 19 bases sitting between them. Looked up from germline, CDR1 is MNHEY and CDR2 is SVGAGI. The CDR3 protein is CASNGIPGGSGYTF. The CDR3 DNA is TGTGCCAGCAACGGAATTCCGGGCGGGTCTGGCTACACCTTC.

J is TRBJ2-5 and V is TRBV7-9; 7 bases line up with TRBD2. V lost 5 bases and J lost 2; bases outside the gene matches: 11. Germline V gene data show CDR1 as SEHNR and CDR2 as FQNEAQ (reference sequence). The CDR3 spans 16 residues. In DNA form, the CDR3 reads TGTGCCAGCAGCGGGTTCGAGCGGGAAGTTCAAGAGACCCAGTACTTC. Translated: CASSGFEREVQETQYF. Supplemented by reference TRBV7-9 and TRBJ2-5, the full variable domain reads DTGVSQNPRHKITKRGQNVTFRCDPISEHNRLYWYRQTLGQGPEFLTYFQNEAQLEKSRLLSDRFSAERPKGSFSTLEIQRTEQGDSAMYLCASSGFEREVQETQYFGPGTRLLVL.

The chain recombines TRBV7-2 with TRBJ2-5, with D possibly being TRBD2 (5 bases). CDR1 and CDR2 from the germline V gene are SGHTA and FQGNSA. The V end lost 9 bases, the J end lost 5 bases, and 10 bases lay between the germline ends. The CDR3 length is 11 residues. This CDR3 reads CASSTGETQYF. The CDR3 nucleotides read TGTGCCAGTTCGACGGGGGAGACCCAGTACTTC.